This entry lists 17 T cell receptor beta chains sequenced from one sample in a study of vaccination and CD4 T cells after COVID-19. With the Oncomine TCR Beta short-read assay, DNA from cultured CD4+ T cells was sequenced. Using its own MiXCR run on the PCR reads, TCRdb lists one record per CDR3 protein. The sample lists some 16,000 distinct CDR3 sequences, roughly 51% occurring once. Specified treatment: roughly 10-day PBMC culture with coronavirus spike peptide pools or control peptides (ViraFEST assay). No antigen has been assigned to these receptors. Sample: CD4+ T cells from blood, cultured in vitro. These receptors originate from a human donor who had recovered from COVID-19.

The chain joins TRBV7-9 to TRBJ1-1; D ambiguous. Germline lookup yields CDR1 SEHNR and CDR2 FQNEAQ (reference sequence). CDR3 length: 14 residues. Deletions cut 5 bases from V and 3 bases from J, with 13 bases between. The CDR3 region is CASSPRGWDTEAFF. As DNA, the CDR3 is TGTGCCAGCAGCCCAAGAGGGTGGGACACTGAAGCTTTCTTT.

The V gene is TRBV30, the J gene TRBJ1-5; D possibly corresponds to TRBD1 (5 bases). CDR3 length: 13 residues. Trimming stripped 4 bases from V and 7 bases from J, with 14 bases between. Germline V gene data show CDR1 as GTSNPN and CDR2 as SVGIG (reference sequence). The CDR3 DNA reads TGTGCCTGGACGGGGGGACTTGGGCAGCCCCAGCATTTT. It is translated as CAWTGGLGQPQHF.

The CDR3 DNA follows: TGTGCCAGCAGTTTAGACAATGAGCAGTTCTTC. Translation gives CASSLDNEQFF. The chain uses TRBV12-3 or TRBV12-4 and TRBJ2-1; D unclear. This CDR3 comprises 11 residues. V was trimmed by 1 base and J by 5 bases, leaving 0 bases between them.

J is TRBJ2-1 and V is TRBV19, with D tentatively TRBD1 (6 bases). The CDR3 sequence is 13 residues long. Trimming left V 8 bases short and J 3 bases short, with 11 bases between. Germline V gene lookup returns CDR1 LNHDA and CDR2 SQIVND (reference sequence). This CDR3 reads CASAGTIYNEQFF. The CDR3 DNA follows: TGTGCCAGTGCCGGGACAATCTACAATGAGCAGTTCTTC.

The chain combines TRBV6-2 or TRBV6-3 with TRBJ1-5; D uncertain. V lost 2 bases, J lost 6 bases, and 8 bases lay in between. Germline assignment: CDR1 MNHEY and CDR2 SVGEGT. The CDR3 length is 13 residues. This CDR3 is CASSYRLSQPQHF. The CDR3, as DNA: TGTGCCAGCAGTTACAGGCTTTCTCAGCCCCAGCATTTT.

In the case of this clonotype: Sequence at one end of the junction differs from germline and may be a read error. The CDR3 bases are TGTGCCACCGGTGATTCGAGGGGGCCGGGAGATACGCAGTATTTT. Its protein product is CATGDSRGPGDTQYF. The genes are TRBV24-1 and TRBJ2-3; 7 bases map to TRBD1. The CDR3 has 15 residues. The germline V gene has CDR1 KGHDR and CDR2 SFDVKD.

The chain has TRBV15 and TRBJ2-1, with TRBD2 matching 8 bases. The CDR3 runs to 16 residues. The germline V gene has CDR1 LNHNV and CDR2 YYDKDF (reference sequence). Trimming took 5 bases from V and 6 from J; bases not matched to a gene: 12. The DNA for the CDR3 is TGTGCCACCAGCGGGTCAACTAGCGGAATACGCAATGAGCAGTTCTTC. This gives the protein CATSGSTSGIRNEQFF.

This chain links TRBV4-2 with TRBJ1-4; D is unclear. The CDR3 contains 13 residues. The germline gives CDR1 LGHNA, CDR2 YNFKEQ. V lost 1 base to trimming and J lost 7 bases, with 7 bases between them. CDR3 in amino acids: CASSQGQGEKLFF. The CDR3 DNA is TGTGCCAGCAGCCAAGGACAAGGTGAAAAACTGTTTTTT.

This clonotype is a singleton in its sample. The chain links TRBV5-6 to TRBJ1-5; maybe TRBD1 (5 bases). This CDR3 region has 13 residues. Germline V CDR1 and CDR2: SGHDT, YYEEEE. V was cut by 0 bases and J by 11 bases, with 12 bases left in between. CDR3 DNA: TGTGCCAGCAGCTTGGCCGGGGGAGAGTCCCAGCATTTT. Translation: CASSLAGGESQHF.

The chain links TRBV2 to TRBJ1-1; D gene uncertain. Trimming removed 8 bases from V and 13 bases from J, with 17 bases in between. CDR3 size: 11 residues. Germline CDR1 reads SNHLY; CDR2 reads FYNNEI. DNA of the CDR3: TGTGCCAGCGCCCAGACTGGGAAGTGTTTCTTT. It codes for CASAQTGKCFF.

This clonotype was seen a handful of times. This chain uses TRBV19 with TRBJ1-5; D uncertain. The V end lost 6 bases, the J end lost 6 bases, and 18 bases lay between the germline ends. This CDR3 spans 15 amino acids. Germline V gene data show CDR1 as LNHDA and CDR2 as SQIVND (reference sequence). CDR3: CASSPRDQVSQPQHF. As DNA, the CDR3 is TGTGCCAGTAGCCCTCGAGATCAAGTGAGTCAGCCCCAGCATTTT.

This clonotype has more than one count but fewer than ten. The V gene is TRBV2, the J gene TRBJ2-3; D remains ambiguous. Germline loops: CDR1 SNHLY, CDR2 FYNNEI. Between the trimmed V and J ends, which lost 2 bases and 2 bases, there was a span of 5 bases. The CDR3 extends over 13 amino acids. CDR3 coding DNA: TGTGCCAGCAGTGAACGGTACACAGATACGCAGTATTTT. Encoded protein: CASSERYTDTQYF.

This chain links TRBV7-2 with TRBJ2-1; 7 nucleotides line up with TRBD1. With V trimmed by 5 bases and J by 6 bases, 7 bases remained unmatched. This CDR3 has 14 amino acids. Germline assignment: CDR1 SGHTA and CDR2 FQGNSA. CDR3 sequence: CASSGGQKSNEQFF. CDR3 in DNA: TGTGCCAGCAGCGGGGGACAGAAATCCAATGAGCAGTTCTTC.

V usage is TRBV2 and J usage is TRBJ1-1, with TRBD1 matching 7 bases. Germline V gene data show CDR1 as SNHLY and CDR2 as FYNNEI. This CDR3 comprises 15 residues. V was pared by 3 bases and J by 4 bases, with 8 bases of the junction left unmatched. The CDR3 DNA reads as TGTGCCAGCAGTGATCGTGGCAGGGGGAGCACTGAAGCTTTCTTT. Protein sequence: CASSDRGRGSTEAFF. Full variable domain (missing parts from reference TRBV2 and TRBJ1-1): EPEVTQTPSHQVTQMGQEVILRCVPISNHLYFYWYRQILGQKVEFLVSFYNNEISEKSEIFDDQFSVERPDGSNFTLKIRSTKLEDSAMYFCASSDRGRGSTEAFFGQGTRLTVV.

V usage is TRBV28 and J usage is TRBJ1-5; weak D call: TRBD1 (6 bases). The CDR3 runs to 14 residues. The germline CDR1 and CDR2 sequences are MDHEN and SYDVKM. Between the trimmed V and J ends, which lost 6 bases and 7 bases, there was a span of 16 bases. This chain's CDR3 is CASRRSGALQPQHF. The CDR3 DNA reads TGTGCCAGCAGGAGATCAGGGGCTCTACAGCCCCAGCATTTT.

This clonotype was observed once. The DNA for the CDR3 is TGTGCCAGCAGCCCCCGAAACAGGTACGAGCAGTACTTC. Protein product: CASSPRNRYEQYF. The chain carries TRBV27 and TRBJ2-7; tentatively, D is TRBD1 (5 bases). CDR3 size: 13 residues. Germline-derived CDR1 and CDR2 are MNHEY and SMNVEV (reference sequence). The ends were cut back, 6 bases at V and 4 bases at J, with 13 bases in the middle.

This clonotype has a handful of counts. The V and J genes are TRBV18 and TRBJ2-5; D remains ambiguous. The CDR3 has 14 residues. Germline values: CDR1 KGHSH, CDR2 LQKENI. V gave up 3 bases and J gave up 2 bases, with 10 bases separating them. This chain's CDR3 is CASSPAIRQETQYF. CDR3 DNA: TGTGCCAGCTCACCCGCTATAAGGCAAGAGACCCAGTACTTC.